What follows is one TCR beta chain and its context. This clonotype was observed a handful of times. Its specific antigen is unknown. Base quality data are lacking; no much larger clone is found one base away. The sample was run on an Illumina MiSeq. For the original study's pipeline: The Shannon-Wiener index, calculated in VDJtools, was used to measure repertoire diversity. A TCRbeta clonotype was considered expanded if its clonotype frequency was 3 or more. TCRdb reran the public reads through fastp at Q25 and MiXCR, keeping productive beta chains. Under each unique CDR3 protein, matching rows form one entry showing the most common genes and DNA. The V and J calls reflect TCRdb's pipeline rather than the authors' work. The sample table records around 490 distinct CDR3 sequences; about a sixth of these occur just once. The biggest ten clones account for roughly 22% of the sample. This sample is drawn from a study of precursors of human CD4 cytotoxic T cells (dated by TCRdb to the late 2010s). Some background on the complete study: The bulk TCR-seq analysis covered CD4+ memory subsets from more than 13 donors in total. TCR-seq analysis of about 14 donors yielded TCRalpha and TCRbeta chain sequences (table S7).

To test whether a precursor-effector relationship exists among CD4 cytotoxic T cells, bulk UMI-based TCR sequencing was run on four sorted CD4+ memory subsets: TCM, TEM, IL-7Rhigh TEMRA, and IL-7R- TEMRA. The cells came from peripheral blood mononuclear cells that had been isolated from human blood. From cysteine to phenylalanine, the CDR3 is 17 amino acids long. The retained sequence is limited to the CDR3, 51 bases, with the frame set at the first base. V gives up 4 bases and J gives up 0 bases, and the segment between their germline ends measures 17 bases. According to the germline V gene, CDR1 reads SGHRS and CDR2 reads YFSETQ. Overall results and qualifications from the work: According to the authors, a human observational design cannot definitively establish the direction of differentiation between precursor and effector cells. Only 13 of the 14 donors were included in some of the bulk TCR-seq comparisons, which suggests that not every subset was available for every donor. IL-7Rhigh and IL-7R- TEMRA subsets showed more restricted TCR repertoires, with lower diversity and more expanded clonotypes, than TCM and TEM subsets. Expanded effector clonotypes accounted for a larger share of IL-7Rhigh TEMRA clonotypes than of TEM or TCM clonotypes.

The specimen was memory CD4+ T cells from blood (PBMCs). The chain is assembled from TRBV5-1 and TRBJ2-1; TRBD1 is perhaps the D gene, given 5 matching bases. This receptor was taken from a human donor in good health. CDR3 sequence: CASSPRPDTSSYNEQFF. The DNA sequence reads TGCGCCAGCAGCCCCCGCCCGGACACAAGCTCCTACAATGAGCAGTTCTTC.